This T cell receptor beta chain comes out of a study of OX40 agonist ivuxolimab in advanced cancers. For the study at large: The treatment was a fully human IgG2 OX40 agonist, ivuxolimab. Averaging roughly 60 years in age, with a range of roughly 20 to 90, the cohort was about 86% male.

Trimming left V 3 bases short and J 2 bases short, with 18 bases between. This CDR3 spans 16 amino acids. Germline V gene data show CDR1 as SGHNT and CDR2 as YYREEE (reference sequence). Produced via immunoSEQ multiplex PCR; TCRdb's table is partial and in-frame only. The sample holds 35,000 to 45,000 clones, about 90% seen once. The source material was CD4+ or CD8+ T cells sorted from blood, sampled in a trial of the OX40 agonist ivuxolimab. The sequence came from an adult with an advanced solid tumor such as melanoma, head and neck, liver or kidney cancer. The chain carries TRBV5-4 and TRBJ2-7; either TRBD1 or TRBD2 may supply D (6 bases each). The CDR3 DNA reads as TGTGCCAGCAGCTGGGGGGCTAGTAGAGGGACCTACGAGCAGTACTTC. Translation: CASSWGASRGTYEQYF.